A selection of T cell receptor beta chains follows, all from one sample in a study of blood T cell repertoires in COVID-19. The protocol was immunoSEQ multiplex PCR, while the TCRdb copy is restricted to in-frame clones and leaves out a portion. The sample contains some 190,000 clones, roughly 77% of which appear only once. Source material: PBMCs or T cells enriched from blood (not recorded which). The receptors were gathered from a woman aged 50 to 60 with acute COVID-19. The CDR3 runs from the conserved cysteine through the conserved F or W. A D gene is named only where the DNA matches it firmly. Size tells how often a clone was seen (once, few, many) or the class of an expanded clone, and some rows leave it out.

cdr3_nt	cdr3_aa	d_call	v_call	clone_size	j_call
TGTGCCAGCAGCTTAGGACAGGGGGGTAGTATCACCATATATTTT	CASSLGQGGSITIYF	TRBD1	TRBV13	-	TRBJ1-3
TGTGCCAGCAGCCAAGTCCTCGGGGTAGGAGAAAAACTGTTTTTT	CASSQVLGVGEKLFF	-	TRBV14	once	TRBJ1-4
TGTGCCAGCAGCTTGGGGCCGGGACAGGGGGTTGAGGAGACCCAGTACTTC	CASSLGPGQGVEETQYF	TRBD1	TRBV7-9	-	TRBJ2-5
TGTGCCACCAGTGACCGGACAGGGGGCACCTATGGCTACACCTTC	CATSDRTGGTYGYTF	TRBD1	TRBV24-1	once	TRBJ1-2
TGCGCCAGCAGCCTCCGGACAGGGGGAGGGAATCAGCCCCAGCATTTT	CASSLRTGGGNQPQHF	TRBD1	TRBV4-1	-	TRBJ1-5
TGTGCCAGCAGTCTTACAGGGGACTCACCCCTCCACTTT	CASSLTGDSPLHF	TRBD1	TRBV28	few	TRBJ1-6
TGTGCCAGCAGTTACCCGGACAGGGCTGGAAACACCATATATTTT	CASSYPDRAGNTIYF	TRBD1	TRBV6-5	-	TRBJ1-3
TGTGCCAGCAGTTTTTTGCCGACAGGGAACACTGAAGCTTTCTTT	CASSFLPTGNTEAFF	-	TRBV28	-	TRBJ1-1
TGTGCCAGTAGTATTCTCCAGAATGGCTACACCTTC	CASSILQNGYTF	-	TRBV19	-	TRBJ1-2
TGTGCCAGCAGCGGCGGGGGGGCCCGAACAACAGATACGCAGTATTTT	CASSGGGARTTDTQYF	TRBD2	TRBV9	-	TRBJ2-3
TGTGCCAGCAGCGCGAACGGACAGGGAAAGGATGAAAAACTGTTTTTT	CASSANGQGKDEKLFF	TRBD1	TRBV5-1	-	TRBJ1-4
TGTGCCAGTAGCTGGGGGGGCGCAGGAAATTCACCCCTCCACTTT	CASSWGGAGNSPLHF	-	TRBV19	-	TRBJ1-6
TGTGCCAGCAGTTACACGGGGGGGCCCTTTGAGCAGTTCTTC	CASSYTGGPFEQFF	TRBD2	TRBV6-2/TRBV6-3	-	TRBJ2-1
TGTGCCAGTACGACAAGGGTCGGGGATCAGCCCCAGCATTTT	CASTTRVGDQPQHF	-	TRBV6-5	-	TRBJ1-5
TGCGCCAGCAGCCGCGAAGGTAGCGGGGTTCTCTACAATGAGCAGTTCTTC	CASSREGSGVLYNEQFF	TRBD2	TRBV4-3	-	TRBJ2-1
TGCGCCAGCAGCCTCGCCCCCTGGGCAGCTAATGAAAAACTGTTTTTT	CASSLAPWAANEKLFF	-	TRBV4-1	-	TRBJ1-4
TGTGCCAGCAGCCTAGCGGGGGGTTTAGATACGCAGTATTTT	CASSLAGGLDTQYF	TRBD2	TRBV7-6	-	TRBJ2-3
TGTGCCAGCAGTTCTCGGACAGGGGGAAGCTATGGCTACACCTTC	CASSSRTGGSYGYTF	TRBD1	TRBV6-5	once	TRBJ1-2
TGTGCCAGCAGCACCGGGACAAGCACAGATACGCAGTATTTT	CASSTGTSTDTQYF	-	TRBV7-2	-	TRBJ2-3
TGCGCCAGCCGGCGTCCCGGGACTAGCGGGGCCAATGAGCAGTTCTTC	CASRRPGTSGANEQFF	TRBD2	TRBV5-1	-	TRBJ2-1
TGTGCCAGCAGCTTCCTGGTGTCGGCCAGGGGCTATGGCTACACCTTC	CASSFLVSARGYGYTF	-	TRBV2	few	TRBJ1-2
TGTGCCAGCAGTTCTCCTCGAGAATATGGCTACACCTTC	CASSSPREYGYTF	-	TRBV6-5	-	TRBJ1-2
TGTGCCTGGGCAGACCGGGGCGGGGGCACTGAAGCTTTCTTT	CAWADRGGGTEAFF	-	TRBV30	-	TRBJ1-1
TGTGCCAGCAGCTTGGACCCACAGGGGGCGATTGAAAAACTGTTTTTT	CASSLDPQGAIEKLFF	TRBD1	TRBV7-2	-	TRBJ1-4
TGTGCCAGCAGCCAGGAGGACAGGGGAGGAACTGAAGCTTTCTTT	CASSQEDRGGTEAFF	TRBD1	TRBV4-2	-	TRBJ1-1
TGTGCCACCTATACCTTAGCGGGGCGCACAGATACGCAGTATTTT	CATYTLAGRTDTQYF	TRBD2	TRBV24-1	few	TRBJ2-3
TGTGCCAGCAGCTTCAGGGTCACCGGGGAGCTGTTTTTT	CASSFRVTGELFF	-	TRBV5-6	-	TRBJ2-2
TGTGCCAGCAGTTTAGCGTCGCAGGGTAGCACTGAAGCTTTCTTT	CASSLASQGSTEAFF	-	TRBV28	-	TRBJ1-1
TGTGCCAGCAGCGCCACGGGACAGAACACTGAAGCTTTCTTT	CASSATGQNTEAFF	-	TRBV9	-	TRBJ1-1
TGTGCCAGCAGCCTACAGGGTTCCACTGACTATGGCTACACCTTC	CASSLQGSTDYGYTF	-	TRBV7-9	-	TRBJ1-2
TGTGCCAGCACCGACAGGTGGACTGAAGCTTTCTTT	CASTDRWTEAFF	-	TRBV5-6	-	TRBJ1-1
TGTGCCTGGGGGAGGTTGGGACAGATAAACACCGGGGAGCTGTTTTTT	CAWGRLGQINTGELFF	-	TRBV30	-	TRBJ2-2
TGCGCCAGCAGCCAACCCAGACAGGGCTATGGCTACACCTTC	CASSQPRQGYGYTF	TRBD1	TRBV4-1	-	TRBJ1-2
TGTGCCAGTAGCCCCATGGGGGGGGGCGGCACTGAAGCTTTCTTT	CASSPMGGGGTEAFF	-	TRBV19	-	TRBJ1-1
TGTGCCAGCAGTCGTGCGGGGACTAGCGGGGGGGCTGGAGAGACCCAGTACTTC	CASSRAGTSGGAGETQYF	TRBD2	TRBV28	-	TRBJ2-5
TGTGCCAGCAACCCCCAACAGGGGCCCACTGAAGCTTTCTTT	CASNPQQGPTEAFF	TRBD1	TRBV7-9	-	TRBJ1-1
TGTGCCAGCAGCAGAGGACTAGCGGGGAACACCGGGGAGCTGTTTTTT	CASSRGLAGNTGELFF	-	TRBV21-1	-	TRBJ2-2
TGTGCCAGCAGTCCAGCACAGAACTATGGCTACACCTTC	CASSPAQNYGYTF	-	TRBV12-3/TRBV12-4	-	TRBJ1-2
TGTGCCAGCAGCCTCCGGGACAGAATAAACACCATATATTTT	CASSLRDRINTIYF	TRBD1	TRBV3-1/TRBV3-2	few	TRBJ1-3
TGCGCCAGCAGCCGCGGACAGGGAAACACTGAAGCTTTCTTT	CASSRGQGNTEAFF	TRBD1	TRBV4-3	many	TRBJ1-1
TGTGCCAGTATGGGGTCAGGGATAGAGTACGTTAATTTT	CASMGSGIEYVNF	-	TRBV19	-	TRBJ2-3
TGTGCCAGCACCGGGGACACGAGAACTGAAGCTTTCTTT	CASTGDTRTEAFF	-	TRBV28	-	TRBJ1-1
TGTGCCAGCAGCTTAGGGGCGGGGGCGCGAATCGGGGAGACCCAGTACTTC	CASSLGAGARIGETQYF	-	TRBV7-3	-	TRBJ2-5
TGTGCCAGCAGCCTTACAGGACAGCAAGAGACCCAGTACTTC	CASSLTGQQETQYF	-	TRBV6-5	-	TRBJ2-5
TGTGCCAGCAGTTTAAGGGAGCGGGGGGTCTTGTTTGCGAACACCGGGGAGCTGTTTTTT	CASSLRERGVLFANTGELFF	TRBD2	TRBV27	-	TRBJ2-2